A single T cell receptor (beta chain) is shown here with its context. Its cognate antigen is unknown. The read terminates 3 residues ahead of where the CDR3 ends, so the germline J gene completes it. This specimen comes from a study of T cells in women clearing cervical HPV infection. Profiled with immunoSEQ multiplex PCR; TCRdb holds only in-frame clones, not every one. The table lists more than 20,000 clones. Germline values: CDR1 SGHVS, CDR2 FNYEAQ. The trim removed 4 bases at V and 6 bases at J, leaving 8 bases unmatched. The CDR3 is made up of 16 amino acids. Prevalent HPV16 infections were excluded; only incident single HPV16 infections included. General study findings and limits: CIN3+ cases had significantly higher TCR repertoire richness than controls, but evenness did not differ.

Sequencing was carried out using blood buffy coat. This clonotype originated in a woman between 18 and 69 years old with a cervical HPV16 infection that either progressed to CIN3+ or cleared (not recorded which). The rearrangement links TRBV7-6 to TRBJ1-4; 10 bases fit TRBD1. CDR3 bases read: TGTGCCAGCAGCTCTGGGACAGGGGCCGGCGATGAAAAA. Protein sequence: CASSSGTGAGDEK. The whole CDR3 protein is CASSSGTGAGDEKLFF.